The 10 T cell receptor beta chains presented below share a single source sample, sequenced in a study of CD8+ T cells in alopecia areata. RNA extraction and reverse transcription yielded cDNA as sequencing template. The protocol was immunoSEQ multiplex PCR, while the TCRdb copy is restricted to in-frame clones and leaves out a portion. The sample consists of about 200,000 clones, approximately 53% of them appearing once. The source material was CD8+ T cells sorted from blood. The receptors shown here come from a human donor in good health.

The chain recombines TRBV28 with TRBJ2-3, with 7 bases that match TRBD1. The CDR3 is 15 residues long. The J segment lost 6 bases and the V segment lost 4 bases, leaving 10 bases of the junction unmatched. CDR1 is MDHEN, CDR2 SYDVKM, per germline. The chain's CDR3 is CASSSGTAVTDTQYF. DNA for the CDR3: TGTGCCAGCAGTTCCGGGACAGCCGTAACGGATACGCAGTATTTT.

This clone was detected once. The CDR3 DNA reads as TGCGCCAGCAGCCTCCCGGACAGGAAATACAATGAGCAGTTCTTC. Translated, it gives CASSLPDRKYNEQFF. The chain uses TRBV5-1 and TRBJ2-1, with TRBD1 matching 7 bases. The CDR3 is made up of 15 amino acids. Germline CDR1 is SGHRS and CDR2 is YFSETQ. The ends lost 4 bases at V and 4 bases at J; junction bases unmatched: 8.

This clone was recorded a few times. V gene TRBV4-1 combines with J gene TRBJ1-2; a weak D match, TRBD1 (6 bases). CDR3 length: 16 residues. The V end was cut by 4 bases, the J end by 8 bases, with 23 bases between. Germline-derived CDR1 and CDR2 are MGHRA and YSYEKL. CDR3 bases: TGCGCCAGCAGCCTGGCTAAAAGGGGGAGGTTGAACGGCTACACCTTC. This translates into CASSLAKRGRLNGYTF.

This clone occurred a few times. V gene TRBV29-1 combines with J gene TRBJ1-5; 8 nucleotides line up with TRBD1. The CDR3 runs to 13 residues. With 1 base clipped from V and 7 bases from J, the junction kept 3 bases outside the gene matches. The germline V gene has CDR1 SQVTM and CDR2 ANQGSEA. The DNA of the CDR3 is TGCAGCGTTGAAGGCACAGGGGGGCAGCCCCAGCATTTT. Translating gives CSVEGTGGQPQHF.

This sequence joins TRBV6-5 and TRBJ2-2; D is ambiguous. V lost 0 bases to trimming and J lost 5 bases, with 13 bases between them. Germline V gene lookup returns CDR1 MNHEY and CDR2 SVGAGI. This CDR3 is 16 amino acids long. CDR3 DNA: TGTGCCAGCAGTTACTCAACTGACCCCGTTACCGGGGAGCTGTTTTTT. Translated: CASSYSTDPVTGELFF.

The chain couples TRBV7-9 to TRBJ1-2; TRBD1 might be the D (6 bases). V was trimmed by 0 bases and J by 10 bases, leaving 12 bases between them. Per the germline V gene, CDR1 is SEHNR and CDR2 is FQNEAQ (reference sequence). The CDR3 spans 13 residues. CDR3 loop: CASSLALGGDYTF. DNA for the CDR3: TGTGCCAGCAGCTTAGCGCTGGGGGGCGACTACACCTTC.

The chain has TRBV4-1 and TRBJ2-7; a weak D match, TRBD2 (6 bases). Per germline, CDR1 MGHRA and CDR2 YSYEKL. The length of the CDR3 is 12 residues. Trimming took 4 bases from V and 7 from J, leaving 11 bases between them. CDR3 sequence reads: CASSLAGNEQYF. CDR3 DNA sequence: TGCGCCAGCAGCCTCGCGGGGAATGAGCAGTACTTC.

The chain couples TRBV7-9 to TRBJ2-5, with D possibly matching TRBD2 (7 bases). Trimming removed 5 bases from V and 3 bases from J, with 19 bases in between. Germline CDR1 and CDR2: SEHNR and FQNEAQ (reference sequence). This CDR3 comprises 16 residues. The CDR3 bases are TGTGCCAGCAGCCCTCCGGAGGGGGGGACAAAAGAGACCCAGTACTTC. As protein: CASSPPEGGTKETQYF.

This clone appeared a few times. The genes are TRBV29-1 and TRBJ1-2; D remains ambiguous. The CDR3 has 13 amino acids. V was cut by 7 bases and J by 2 bases, with 14 bases left in between. Germline V CDR1 and CDR2: SQVTM, ANQGSEA. As DNA, the CDR3 is TGCAGCGGGGGAGGTGGGGAGAACTATGGCTACACCTTC. Translated: CSGGGGENYGYTF. Filled out from reference TRBV29-1 and TRBJ1-2, the complete variable domain reads SAVISQKPSRDICQRGTSLTIQCQVDSQVTMMFWYRQQPGQSLTLIATANQGSEATYESGFVIDKFPISRPNLTFSTLTVSNMSPEDSSIYLCSGGGGENYGYTFGSGTRLTVV.

Only a few counts were recorded for this clone. J is TRBJ2-7 and V is TRBV13, with 9 bases aligning to TRBD1. The germline CDR1 and CDR2 sequences are PRHDT and FYEKMQ (reference sequence). J gave up 6 bases and V 5 bases, and 2 bases lay outside the gene matches. The CDR3 is 12 residues long. CDR3 protein: CASSPDRGEQYF. CDR3 in DNA: TGTGCCAGCAGCCCGGACAGGGGCGAGCAGTACTTC.